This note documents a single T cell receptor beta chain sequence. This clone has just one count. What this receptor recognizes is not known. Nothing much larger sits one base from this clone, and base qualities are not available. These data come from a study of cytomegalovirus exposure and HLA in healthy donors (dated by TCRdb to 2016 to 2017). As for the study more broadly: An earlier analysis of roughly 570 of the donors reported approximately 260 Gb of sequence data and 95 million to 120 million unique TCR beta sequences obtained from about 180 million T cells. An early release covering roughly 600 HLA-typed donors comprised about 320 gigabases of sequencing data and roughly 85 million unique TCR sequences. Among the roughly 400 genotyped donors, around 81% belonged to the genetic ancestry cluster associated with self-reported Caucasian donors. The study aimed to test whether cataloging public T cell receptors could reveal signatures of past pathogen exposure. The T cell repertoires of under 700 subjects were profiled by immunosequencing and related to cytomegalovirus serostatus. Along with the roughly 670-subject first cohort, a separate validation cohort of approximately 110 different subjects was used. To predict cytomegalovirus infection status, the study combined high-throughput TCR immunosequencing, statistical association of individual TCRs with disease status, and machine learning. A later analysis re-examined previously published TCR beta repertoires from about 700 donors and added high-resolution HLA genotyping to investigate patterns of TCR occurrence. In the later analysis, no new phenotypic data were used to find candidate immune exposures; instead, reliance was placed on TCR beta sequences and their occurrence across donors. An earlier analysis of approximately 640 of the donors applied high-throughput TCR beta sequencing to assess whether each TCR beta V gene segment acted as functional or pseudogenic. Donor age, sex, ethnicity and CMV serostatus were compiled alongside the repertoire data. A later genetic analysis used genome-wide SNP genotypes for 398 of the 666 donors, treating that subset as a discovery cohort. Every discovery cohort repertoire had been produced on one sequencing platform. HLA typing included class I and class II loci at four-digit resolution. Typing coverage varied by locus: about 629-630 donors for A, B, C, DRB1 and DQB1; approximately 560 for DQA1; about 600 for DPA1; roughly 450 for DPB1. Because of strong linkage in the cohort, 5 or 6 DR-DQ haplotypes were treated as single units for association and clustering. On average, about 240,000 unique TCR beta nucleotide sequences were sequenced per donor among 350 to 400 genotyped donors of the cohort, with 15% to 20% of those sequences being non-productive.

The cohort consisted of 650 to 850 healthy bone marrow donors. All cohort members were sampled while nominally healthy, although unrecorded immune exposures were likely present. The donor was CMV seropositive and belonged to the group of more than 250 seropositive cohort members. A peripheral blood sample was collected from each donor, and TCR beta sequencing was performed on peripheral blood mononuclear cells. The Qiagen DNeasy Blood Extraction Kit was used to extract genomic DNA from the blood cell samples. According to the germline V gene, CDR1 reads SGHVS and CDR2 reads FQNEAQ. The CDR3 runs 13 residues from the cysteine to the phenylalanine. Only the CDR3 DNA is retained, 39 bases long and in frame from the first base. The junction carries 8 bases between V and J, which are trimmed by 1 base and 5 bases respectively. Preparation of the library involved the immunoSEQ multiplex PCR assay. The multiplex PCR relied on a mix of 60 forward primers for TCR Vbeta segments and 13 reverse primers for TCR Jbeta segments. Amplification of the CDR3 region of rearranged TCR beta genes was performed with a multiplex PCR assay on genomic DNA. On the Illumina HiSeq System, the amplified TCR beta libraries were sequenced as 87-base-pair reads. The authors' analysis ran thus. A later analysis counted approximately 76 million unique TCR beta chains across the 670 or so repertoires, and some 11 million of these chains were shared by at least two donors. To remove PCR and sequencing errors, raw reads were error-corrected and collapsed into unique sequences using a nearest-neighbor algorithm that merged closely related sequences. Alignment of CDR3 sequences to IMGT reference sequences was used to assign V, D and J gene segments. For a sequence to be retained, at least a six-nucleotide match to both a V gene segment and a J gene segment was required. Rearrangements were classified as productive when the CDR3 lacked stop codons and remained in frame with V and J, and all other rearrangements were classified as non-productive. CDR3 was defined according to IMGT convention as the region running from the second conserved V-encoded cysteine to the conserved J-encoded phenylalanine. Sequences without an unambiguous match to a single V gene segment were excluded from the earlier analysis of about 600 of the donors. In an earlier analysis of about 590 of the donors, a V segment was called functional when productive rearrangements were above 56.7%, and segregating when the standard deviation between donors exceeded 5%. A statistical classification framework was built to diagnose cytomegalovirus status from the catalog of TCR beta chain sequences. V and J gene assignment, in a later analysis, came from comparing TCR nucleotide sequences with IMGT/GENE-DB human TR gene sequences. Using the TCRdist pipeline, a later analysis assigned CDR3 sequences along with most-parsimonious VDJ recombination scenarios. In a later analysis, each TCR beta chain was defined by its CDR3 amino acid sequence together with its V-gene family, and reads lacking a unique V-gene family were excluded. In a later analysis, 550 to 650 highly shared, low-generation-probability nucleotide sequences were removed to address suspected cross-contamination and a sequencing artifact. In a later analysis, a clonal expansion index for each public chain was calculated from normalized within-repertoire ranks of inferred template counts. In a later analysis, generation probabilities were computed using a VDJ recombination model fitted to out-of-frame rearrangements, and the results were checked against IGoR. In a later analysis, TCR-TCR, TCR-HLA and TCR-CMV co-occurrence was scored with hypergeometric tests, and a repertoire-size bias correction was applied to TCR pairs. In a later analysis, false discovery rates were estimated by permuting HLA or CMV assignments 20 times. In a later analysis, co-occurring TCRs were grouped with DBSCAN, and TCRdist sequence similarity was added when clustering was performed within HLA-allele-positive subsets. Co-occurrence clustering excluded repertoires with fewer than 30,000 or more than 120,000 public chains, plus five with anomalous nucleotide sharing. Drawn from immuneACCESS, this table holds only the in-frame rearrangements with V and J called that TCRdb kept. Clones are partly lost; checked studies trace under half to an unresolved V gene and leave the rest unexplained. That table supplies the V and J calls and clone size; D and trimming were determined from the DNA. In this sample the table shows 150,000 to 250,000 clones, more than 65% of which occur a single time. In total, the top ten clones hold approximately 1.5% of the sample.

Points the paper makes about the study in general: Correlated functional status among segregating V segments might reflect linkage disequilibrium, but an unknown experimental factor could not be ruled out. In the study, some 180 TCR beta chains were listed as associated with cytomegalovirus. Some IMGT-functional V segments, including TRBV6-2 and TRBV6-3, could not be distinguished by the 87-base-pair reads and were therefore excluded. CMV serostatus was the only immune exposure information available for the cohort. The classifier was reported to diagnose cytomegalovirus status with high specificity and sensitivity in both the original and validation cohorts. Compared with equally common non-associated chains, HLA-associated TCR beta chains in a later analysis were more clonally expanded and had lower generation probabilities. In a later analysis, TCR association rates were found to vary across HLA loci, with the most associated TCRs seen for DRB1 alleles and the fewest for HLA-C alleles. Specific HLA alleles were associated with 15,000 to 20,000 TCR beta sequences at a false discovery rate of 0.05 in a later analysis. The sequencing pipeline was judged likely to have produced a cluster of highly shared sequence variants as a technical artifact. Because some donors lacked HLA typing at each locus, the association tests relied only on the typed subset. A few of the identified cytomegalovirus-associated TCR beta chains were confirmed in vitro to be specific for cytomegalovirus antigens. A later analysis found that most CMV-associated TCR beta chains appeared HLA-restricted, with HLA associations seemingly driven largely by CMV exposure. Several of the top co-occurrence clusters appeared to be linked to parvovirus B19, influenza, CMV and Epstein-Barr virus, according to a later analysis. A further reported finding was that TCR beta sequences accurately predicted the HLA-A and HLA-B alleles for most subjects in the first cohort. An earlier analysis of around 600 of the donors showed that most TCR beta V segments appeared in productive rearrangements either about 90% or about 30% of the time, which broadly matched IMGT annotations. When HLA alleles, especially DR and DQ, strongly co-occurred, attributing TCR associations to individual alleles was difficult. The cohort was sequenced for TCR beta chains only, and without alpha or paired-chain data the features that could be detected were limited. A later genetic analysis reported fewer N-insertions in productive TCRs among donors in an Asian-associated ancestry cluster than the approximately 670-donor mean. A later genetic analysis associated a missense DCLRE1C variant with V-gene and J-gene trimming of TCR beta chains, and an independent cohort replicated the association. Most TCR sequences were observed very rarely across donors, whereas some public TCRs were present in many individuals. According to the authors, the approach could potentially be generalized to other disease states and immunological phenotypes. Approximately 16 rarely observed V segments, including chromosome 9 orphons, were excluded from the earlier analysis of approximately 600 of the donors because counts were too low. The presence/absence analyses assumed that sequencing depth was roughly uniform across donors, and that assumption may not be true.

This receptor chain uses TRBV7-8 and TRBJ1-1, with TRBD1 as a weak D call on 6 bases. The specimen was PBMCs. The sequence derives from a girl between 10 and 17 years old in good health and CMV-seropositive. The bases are TGTGCCAGCAGCTTAGTAGGACAGACTGAAGCTTTCTTT. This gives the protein CASSLVGQTEAFF. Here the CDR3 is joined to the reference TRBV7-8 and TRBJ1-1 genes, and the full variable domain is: GAGVSQSPRYKVAKRGQDVALRCDPISGHVSLFWYQQALGQGPEFLTYFQNEAQLDKSGLPSDRFFAERPEGSVSTLKIQRTQQEDSAVYLCASSLVGQTEAFFGQGTRLTVV.